This entry describes one T cell receptor (beta chain). What it binds is unknown. This sample was included in a study of cytomegalovirus exposure and HLA in healthy donors. These donors, healthy bone marrow donors, were studied. General study points: Using the classifier, cytomegalovirus status was reportedly diagnosed with high specificity and sensitivity. In an earlier analysis, most TCR beta V segments were productive about 87% or about 30% of the time. There was a cluster of highly shared sequence variants that was likely a sequencing artifact.

CDR3 length: 14 amino acids. V was shortened by 5 bases and J by 1 base, with 11 bases between the two germline ends. Germline V gene lookup returns CDR1 SGHTA and CDR2 FQGNSA. The PCR used 60 Vbeta and 13 Jbeta primers. Some clones are missing from TCRdb's copy, which holds only in-frame ones; the method was immunoSEQ multiplex PCR. The specimen's table records fewer than 150,000 clones. Sequencing was performed on PBMCs. The chain uses TRBV7-2 and TRBJ1-1; D may be TRBD1 (5 bases). This TCR derives from a man aged 40-50 years in good health and CMV-seronegative. As DNA, the CDR3 is TGTGCCAGCAGCCCCGGACATCAGAACACTGAAGCTTTCTTT. Its translation is CASSPGHQNTEAFF.